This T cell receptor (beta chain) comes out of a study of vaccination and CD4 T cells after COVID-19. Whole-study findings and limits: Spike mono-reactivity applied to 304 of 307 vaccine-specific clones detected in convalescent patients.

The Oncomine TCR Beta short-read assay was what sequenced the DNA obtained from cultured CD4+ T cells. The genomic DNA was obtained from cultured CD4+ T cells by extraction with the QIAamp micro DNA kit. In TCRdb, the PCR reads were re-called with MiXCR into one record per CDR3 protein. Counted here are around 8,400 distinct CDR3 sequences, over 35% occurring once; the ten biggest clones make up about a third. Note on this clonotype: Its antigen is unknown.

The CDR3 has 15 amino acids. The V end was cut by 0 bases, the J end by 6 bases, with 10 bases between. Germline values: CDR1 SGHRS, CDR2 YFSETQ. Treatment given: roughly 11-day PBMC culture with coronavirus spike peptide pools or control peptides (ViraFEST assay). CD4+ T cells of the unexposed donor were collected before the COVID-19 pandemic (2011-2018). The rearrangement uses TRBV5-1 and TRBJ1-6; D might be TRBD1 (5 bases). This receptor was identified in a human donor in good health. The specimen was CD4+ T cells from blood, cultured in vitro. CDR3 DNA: TGCGCCAGCAGCTTGGCCGGGGCTACTAATTCACCCCTCCACTTT. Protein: CASSLAGATNSPLHF.